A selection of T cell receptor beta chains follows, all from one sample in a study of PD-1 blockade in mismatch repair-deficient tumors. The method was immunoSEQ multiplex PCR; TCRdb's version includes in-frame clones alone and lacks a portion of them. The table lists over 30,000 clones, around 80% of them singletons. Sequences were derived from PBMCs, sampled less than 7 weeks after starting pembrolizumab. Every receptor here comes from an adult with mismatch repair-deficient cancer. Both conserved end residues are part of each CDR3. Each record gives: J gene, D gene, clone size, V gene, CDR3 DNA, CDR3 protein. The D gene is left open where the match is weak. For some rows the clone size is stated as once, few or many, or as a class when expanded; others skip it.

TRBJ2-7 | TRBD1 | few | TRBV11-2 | TGTGCCAGCAGACCGACCACAGGGGGCTTCTATTACGAGCAGTACTTC | CASRPTTGGFYYEQYF
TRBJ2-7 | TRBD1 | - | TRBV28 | TGTGCCAGCAGGACAGGGGGCTCCTACGAGCAGTACTTC | CASRTGGSYEQYF
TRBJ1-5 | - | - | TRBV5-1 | TGCGCCAGCAGCTTGCAGGGCGGCGATCAGCCCCAGCATTTT | CASSLQGGDQPQHF
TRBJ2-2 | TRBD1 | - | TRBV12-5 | TGTGCTAGTGCCCTACAGGGGGGTGAAGCCGGGGAGCTGTTTTTT | CASALQGGEAGELFF
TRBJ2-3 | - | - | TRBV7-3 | TGTGCCAGCAGCCTAGGAACCTCCAGACGGGGATCGCAGTATTTT | CASSLGTSRRGSQYF
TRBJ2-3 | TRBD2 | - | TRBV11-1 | TGTGCCAGCAGCCCTGGGACTAACACAGATACGCAGTATTTT | CASSPGTNTDTQYF
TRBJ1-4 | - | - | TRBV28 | TGTGCCAGCAGTTCCCGGGACATAGGAAAAGAAAAACTGTTTTTT | CASSSRDIGKEKLFF
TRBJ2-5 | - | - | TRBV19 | TGTGCCAGTAGTATAGTAGGTAGCGGAGAGACCCAGTACTTC | CASSIVGSGETQYF
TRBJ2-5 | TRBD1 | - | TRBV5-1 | TGCGCCAGCAGCCACGGGACAGGGGAAGAAACCCAGTACTTC | CASSHGTGEETQYF
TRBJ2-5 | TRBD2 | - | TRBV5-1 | TGCGCCAGCAGTAGCGGGATCAAAGAGACCCAGTACTTC | CASSSGIKETQYF
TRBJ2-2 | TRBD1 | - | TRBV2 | TGTGCCAGTAACAGGGGGGCGAACACCGGGGAGCTGTTTTTT | CASNRGANTGELFF
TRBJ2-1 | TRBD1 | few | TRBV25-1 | TGTGCCAGCAGGGCCACAGGGGTGGACGACAATGAGCAGTTCTTC | CASRATGVDDNEQFF
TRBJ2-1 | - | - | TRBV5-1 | TGCGCCAGCAGCTTCACCGGGACAAATACCTACAATGAGCAGTTCTTC | CASSFTGTNTYNEQFF
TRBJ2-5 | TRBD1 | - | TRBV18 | TGTGCCAGCTCACCTACCCGGACAGGGTATGCAGAGACCCAGTACTTC | CASSPTRTGYAETQYF
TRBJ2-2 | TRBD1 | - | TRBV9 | TGTGCCAGCAGCGTAGACAGGGGGCGAACCACCGGGGAGCTGTTTTTT | CASSVDRGRTTGELFF
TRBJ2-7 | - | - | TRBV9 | TGTGCCAGCAGCGTAGGAGAGGGGGAGGGTGTGTTAAACGAGCAGTACTTC | CASSVGEGEGVLNEQYF
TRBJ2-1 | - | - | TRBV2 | TGTGCCAGCAGTCCACAAGGGGTCAGGGTCAATGAGCAGTTCTTC | CASSPQGVRVNEQFF